These 22 T cell receptor beta chains came from one sample sequenced in a study of vaccination and CD4 T cells after COVID-19. CD4+ T cells that had been cultured provided DNA sequenced with the Oncomine TCR Beta short-read assay. Each CDR3 protein gets one entry after TCRdb re-called the PCR reads with MiXCR. The table shows 15,000 to 20,000 distinct CDR3 sequences, with approximately 40% occurring only once. The antigens of these receptors remain unknown. The sample's treatment: roughly 11-day PBMC culture with coronavirus spike peptide pools or control peptides (ViraFEST assay). Specimen: CD4+ T cells from blood, cultured in vitro. The source of these receptors is a human donor who had recovered from COVID-19.

V usage is TRBV28 and J usage is TRBJ2-3; 13 positions match TRBD2. CDR1 is MDHEN and CDR2 is SYDVKM in the germline V gene. The junction had 10 bases not matched to a gene; V was cut back by 5 bases and J by 5 bases. The CDR3 consists of 17 residues. The CDR3 coding sequence is TGTGCCAGCAGTCCCCGGACTAGCGGGAGCTTTCAAGATACGCAGTATTTT. Protein product: CASSPRTSGSFQDTQYF. Filled out from reference TRBV28 and TRBJ2-3, the complete variable domain reads DVKVTQSSRYLVKRTGEKVFLECVQDMDHENMFWYRQDPGLGLRLIYFSYDVKMKEKGDIPEGYSVSREKKERFSLILESASTNQTSMYLCASSPRTSGSFQDTQYFGPGTRLTVL.

The chain is built from TRBV20-1 and TRBJ2-1; tentatively, D is TRBD1 or TRBD2 (5 bases each). This CDR3 comprises 14 residues. Per germline, CDR1 DFQATT and CDR2 SNEGSKA (reference sequence). V lost 1 base, J lost 1 base, and 8 bases lay in between. The CDR3, as DNA: TGCAGTGCTAGAGGGGGGAAATCCTACAATGAGCAGTTCTTC. This gives the protein CSARGGKSYNEQFF.

This clonotype has a handful of counts. CDR3 nucleotides: TGTGCCAGCACCGCCGCAGGTGGGACCGGGGAGCTGTTTTTT. This translates into CASTAAGGTGELFF. The rearrangement joins TRBV19 to TRBJ2-2, with D unclear. There are 14 residues in the CDR3. CDR1 is LNHDA, CDR2 SQIVND, per germline (reference sequence). The ends were cut back, 9 bases at V and 5 bases at J, with 16 bases in the middle. The full variable domain, completed using reference TRBV19 and TRBJ2-2, is DGGITQSPKYLFRKEGQNVTLSCEQNLNHDAMYWYRQDPGQGLRLIYYSQIVNDFQKGDIAEGYSVSREKKESFPLTVTSAQKNPTAFYLCASTAAGGTGELFFGEGSRLTVL.

In nucleotides, the CDR3 is TGTGCCATCAGCGGGGGTTCGGCGGGACAGGGCTATGGCTACACCTTC. Translation gives CAISGGSAGQGYGYTF. The chain joins TRBV10-3 to TRBJ1-2; 9 nucleotides agree with TRBD1. V lost 6 bases to trimming and J lost 4 bases; unmatched junction nucleotides: 12. CDR1 and CDR2 (germline): ENHRY, SYGVKD. The CDR3 sequence is 16 residues long.

The gene calls are TRBV2 and TRBJ1-2; 9 bases fit TRBD1. The trim removed 1 base at V and 8 bases at J, leaving 2 bases unmatched. The CDR3 is made up of 13 amino acids. The germline V gene encodes CDR1 SNHLY and CDR2 FYNNEI. This CDR3 is CASSEGTGDGYTF. CDR3 DNA sequence: TGTGCCAGCAGTGAAGGGACAGGGGACGGCTACACCTTC.

The chain has TRBV20-1 and TRBJ2-7; D perhaps matches TRBD1 (6 bases). Germline values: CDR1 DFQATT, CDR2 SNEGSKA (reference sequence). The CDR3 loop spans 13 amino acids. Trimming removed 3 bases from V and 2 bases from J, with 11 bases in between. CDR3 sequence reads: CSARSQGTYEQYF. The DNA for the CDR3 is TGCAGTGCTAGGTCACAGGGTACCTACGAGCAGTACTTC.

This clonotype has only a few counts. This sequence joins TRBV6-1 and TRBJ2-1; no definite D call. Trimming took off 2 bases at V and 8 bases at J, with 4 bases between the two ends. The V gene's germline CDR1 is MNHNS and CDR2 SASEGT. The CDR3 is 11 residues long. The CDR3 region is CASSEYHEQFF. Here the CDR3 DNA reads TGTGCCAGCAGTGAATATCATGAGCAGTTCTTC.

The chain links TRBV28 to TRBJ2-5; TRBD2 matches 7 bases. Germline V lookup: CDR1 MDHEN, CDR2 SYDVKM. With 7 bases clipped from V and 2 bases from J, the junction kept 7 bases outside the gene matches. The length of the CDR3 is 14 residues. CDR3 nucleotides: TGTGCCAGCATAAAACTCGGGGGGCAAGAGACCCAGTACTTC. It encodes CASIKLGGQETQYF.

The chain links TRBV5-6 to TRBJ2-7; 7 positions match TRBD1. The CDR3 length is 14 residues. Unmatched junction bases numbered 11, after V lost 2 bases and J lost 9 bases. Germline assignment: CDR1 SGHDT and CDR2 YYEEEE. The CDR3, as DNA: TGTGCCAGCAGCTTAGCAGGGGGAGTTAGTGTGCAGTACTTC. Amino acid sequence: CASSLAGGVSVQYF.

This chain uses TRBV19 with TRBJ2-1, with 10 bases identical to TRBD1. J gave up 8 bases and V 4 bases, and 11 bases lay outside the gene matches. CDR3 size: 16 residues. The germline V gene has CDR1 LNHDA and CDR2 SQIVND (reference sequence). CDR3 sequence: CASSTTGTGASYEQFF. The CDR3 DNA reads as TGTGCCAGTAGTACAACCGGGACAGGGGCCTCTTATGAGCAGTTCTTC.

This clonotype was seen only a few times. CDR3 DNA sequence: TGTGCCAGCAGCCGACACAATGAGCAGTTCTTC. Translating gives CASSRHNEQFF. The chain links TRBV6-1 to TRBJ2-1; D remains unclear. Trimming took 6 bases from V and 5 from J, leaving 5 bases between them. The CDR3 extends over 11 amino acids. Germline V lookup: CDR1 MNHNS, CDR2 SASEGT.

This chain links TRBV19 with TRBJ1-5; D is unresolved. CDR3 size: 16 residues. V was pared by 0 bases and J by 0 bases, with 9 bases between. Germline loops: CDR1 LNHDA, CDR2 SQIVND (reference sequence). This CDR3 is CASSIDGGFSNQPQHF. The CDR3 DNA is TGTGCCAGTAGTATAGATGGCGGGTTTAGCAATCAGCCCCAGCATTTT.

As to this clonotype: Germline is not matched at one junction end, which may reflect a read error. The gene calls are TRBV7-4 and TRBJ2-5; unclear D gene. This CDR3 has 13 amino acids. The germline CDR1 and CDR2 sequences are SGHVT and SQSDAQ. The CDR3 coding sequence is TGCGCCAGCAGCTTGGCGGCACGGGAGACCCAGTACTTC. This gives the protein CASSLAARETQYF. Variable domain in full (rest from reference TRBV7-4 and TRBJ2-5): GAGVSQSPRYKVAKRGRDVALRCDSISGHVTLYWYRQTLGQGSEVLTYSQSDAQRDKSGRPSGRFSAERPERSVSTLKIQRTEQGDSAVYLCASSLAARETQYFGPGTRLLVL.

J is TRBJ1-1 and V is TRBV20-1, with a possible D match to TRBD1 (6 bases). The V gene lost 4 bases and the J gene lost 2 bases, with 14 bases spanning the gap. This CDR3 contains 14 residues. Germline V CDR1 and CDR2: DFQATT, SNEGSKA (reference sequence). As DNA, the CDR3 is TGCAGTGCTATTCGTGGGGGGCCAAACACTGAAGCTTTCTTT. Translated, it gives CSAIRGGPNTEAFF.

The chain recombines TRBV19 with TRBJ2-7; 9 bases are a match to TRBD1. Germline V gene lookup returns CDR1 LNHDA and CDR2 SQIVND (reference sequence). With 3 bases clipped from V and 5 bases from J, the junction kept 8 bases outside the gene matches. This CDR3 has 15 amino acids. CDR3 coding DNA: TGTGCCAGTAGTATCTACCGGGACAGGGTCCACGAGCAGTACTTC. Translation gives CASSIYRDRVHEQYF. The complete variable domain, with remaining parts taken from reference TRBV19 and TRBJ2-7, reads DGGITQSPKYLFRKEGQNVTLSCEQNLNHDAMYWYRQDPGQGLRLIYYSQIVNDFQKGDIAEGYSVSREKKESFPLTVTSAQKNPTAFYLCASSIYRDRVHEQYFGPGTRLTVT.

The chain uses TRBV7-2 and TRBJ1-2, with 7 bases that match TRBD1. The CDR3 length is 15 residues. CDR1 is SGHTA and CDR2 is FQGNSA in the germline V gene. V shed 1 base and J 2 bases; nucleotides not matched to a gene: 4. In DNA form, the CDR3 reads TGTGCCAGCAGCTTAGAAGGGGGCCGGAACTATGGCTACACCTTC. It encodes CASSLEGGRNYGYTF.

This clonotype has only a few counts. For the CDR3, the DNA is TGTGCCAGCAGCAAACACCTCTCCACGGGAGGTCACGGCACCCAGTACTTC. Its protein is CASSKHLSTGGHGTQYF. The chain is built from TRBV21-1 and TRBJ2-5; the table's D call TRBD2 went unverified against the DNA. TRBV21-1 is noted as a pseudogene. The CDR3 sequence is 17 residues long.

The J gene is TRBJ1-2, the V gene TRBV20-1; possibly TRBD1 for D (5 bases). This CDR3 has 12 amino acids. Germline assignment: CDR1 DFQATT and CDR2 SNEGSKA (reference sequence). The CDR3 region is CRAFGTDDGYTF. The CDR3 DNA follows: TGCAGGGCCTTCGGGACCGACGATGGCTACACCTTC.

This sequence joins TRBV6-2 or TRBV6-3 and TRBJ2-1; possible D gene TRBD2, 6 bases. CDR1 MNHEY and CDR2 SVGEGT come from the germline V gene. The CDR3 covers 16 residues. The V gene lost 4 bases and the J gene lost 5 bases, with 18 bases spanning the gap. Written as DNA, the CDR3 is TGTGCCAGCAGTTTAATCGGGAGACACAGCAACAATGAGCAGTTCTTC. This translates into CASSLIGRHSNNEQFF.

The rearrangement links TRBV6-5 to TRBJ2-5; possibly TRBD1 for D (6 bases). V dropped 3 bases and J dropped 1 base, with 15 bases sitting between them. Germline V gene sequence: CDR1 MNHEY, CDR2 SVGAGI. The CDR3 is 16 residues long. CDR3 DNA sequence: TGTGCCAGCAGTTATCCCTCCAGGGGTCTCCAAGAGACCCAGTACTTC. As protein: CASSYPSRGLQETQYF.

The rearrangement uses TRBV6-1 and TRBJ2-7, with TRBD2 as a possible D gene (6 bases). Deletions cut 5 bases from V and 6 bases from J, with 17 bases between. The length of the CDR3 is 14 residues. The germline V gene encodes CDR1 MNHNS and CDR2 SASEGT. The CDR3 bases are TGTGCCAGCAGTAAACCGGGAGAAGCTTCCGAGCAGTACTTC. Translating gives CASSKPGEASEQYF.

The V gene is TRBV4-2, the J gene TRBJ2-7; TRBD2 is a possible D gene (5 bases). Trimming stripped 1 base from V and 6 bases from J, with 16 bases between. The length of the CDR3 is 15 residues. The germline CDR1 and CDR2 sequences are LGHNA and YNFKEQ. CDR3 sequence: CASSQVTSEPGEQYF. CDR3 sequence (DNA): TGTGCCAGCAGCCAAGTAACTAGTGAACCTGGCGAGCAGTACTTC.